This TCR beta chain emerged from a study of immune characterization of retroperitoneal liposarcoma. TCRdb used MiXCR to reprocess the PCR reads, holding one entry per CDR3 protein. The table records over 9,000 distinct CDR3 sequences, 25% to 35% of them present only once. Germline V gene lookup returns CDR1 MRHNA and CDR2 SNTAGT. The ends lost 7 bases at V and 10 bases at J; junction bases unmatched: 13. The CDR3 is 15 amino acids. This receptor was identified in a male donor with retroperitoneal liposarcoma. V usage is TRBV6-4 and J usage is TRBJ2-1; 10 nucleotides match TRBD2. Specimen: tumor tissue. CDR3 region: CASTLSGTSVYEQFF. CDR3 in DNA: TGTGCCAGCACCCTCTCCGGGACTAGCGTCTACGAGCAGTTCTTC.